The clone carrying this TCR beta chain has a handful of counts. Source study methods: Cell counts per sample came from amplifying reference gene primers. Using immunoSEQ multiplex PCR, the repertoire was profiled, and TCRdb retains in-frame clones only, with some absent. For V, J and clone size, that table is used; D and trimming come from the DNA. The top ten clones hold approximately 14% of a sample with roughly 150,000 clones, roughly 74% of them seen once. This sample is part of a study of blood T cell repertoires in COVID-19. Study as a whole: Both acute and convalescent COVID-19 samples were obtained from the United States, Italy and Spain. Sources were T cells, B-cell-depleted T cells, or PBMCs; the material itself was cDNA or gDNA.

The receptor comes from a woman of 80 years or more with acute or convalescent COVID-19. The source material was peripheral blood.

The CDR3 is CASTQDGNNYGYTF. Here the CDR3 DNA reads TGTGCCAGTACCCAGGACGGGAATAACTATGGCTACACCTTC. J is TRBJ1-2 and V is TRBV19; unclear D gene. Germline lookup yields CDR1 LNHDA and CDR2 SQIVND (reference sequence). This CDR3 region has 14 residues. V lost 7 bases and J 1 base, leaving 13 bases between the germline ends.